One and the same sample provided the 18 T cell receptor beta chains below, sequenced in a study of spatial heterogeneity in lung cancer. TCRdb analysed the 5' RACE reads with MiXCR anew, one entry per CDR3 protein. The sample yields roughly 50,000 distinct CDR3 sequences, less than 9% seen once. Time point specified: sample taken at primary tumor resection. Without sorting, whole RNA was sequenced from tumor, nontumor lung or frozen PBMC. The sequences come from PBMCs, collected at surgery. These receptors all come from a female donor with early-stage non-small cell lung cancer.

The J gene is TRBJ2-2, the V gene TRBV13; TRBD1 or TRBD2 may be the D gene (5 bases each). CDR1 PRHDT and CDR2 FYEKMQ come from the germline V gene (reference sequence). There are 17 residues in the CDR3. Trimming removed 6 bases at V and 2 bases at J, with 19 bases between. The CDR3 loop is CASRQEGAGANTGELFF. CDR3 coding DNA: TGTGCCAGCAGACAGGAAGGGGCCGGGGCTAACACCGGGGAGCTGTTTTTT.

Written as DNA, the CDR3 is TGTGCCAGCAGCTACGTAAATCCCTATTCACCCCTCCACTTT. It encodes CASSYVNPYSPLHF. The rearrangement uses TRBV7-9 and TRBJ1-6; D gene ambiguous. Germline values: CDR1 SEHNR, CDR2 FQNEAQ (reference sequence). The CDR3 contains 14 residues. Trimming took 4 bases from V and 8 from J, leaving 12 bases between them.

This clonotype was picked up a small number of times. The rearrangement uses TRBV6-2 or TRBV6-3 and TRBJ2-4; D possibly matches TRBD1 or TRBD2 (5 bases each). This CDR3 is 13 amino acids long. Per germline, CDR1 MNHEY and CDR2 SVGEGT. The V end was cut by 5 bases, the J end by 6 bases, with 11 bases between. The CDR3: CASSTGRGNIQYF. CDR3 nucleotide sequence: TGTGCCAGCAGTACGGGACGGGGAAACATTCAGTACTTC.

J is TRBJ2-7 and V is TRBV5-5; TRBD1 matches 11 bases. V shed 0 bases, J shed 3 bases, and the junction held 5 bases outside the gene matches. This CDR3 spans 16 amino acids. Looked up from germline, CDR1 is SGHKS and CDR2 is YYEKEE (reference sequence). CDR3 protein: CASSLVLGQGVYEQYF. The DNA of the CDR3 is TGTGCCAGCAGCTTGGTTTTGGGACAGGGGGTCTACGAGCAGTACTTC. The full variable domain, completed using reference TRBV5-5 and TRBJ2-7, is DAGVTQSPTHLIKTRGQQVTLRCSPISGHKSVSWYQQVLGQGPQFIFQYYEKEERGRGNFPDRFSARQFPNYSSELNVNALLLGDSALYLCASSLVLGQGVYEQYFGPGTRLTVT.

A few counts support this clonotype. V and J are TRBV6-5 and TRBJ2-7; TRBD2 is a possible D gene (6 bases). Germline-derived CDR1 and CDR2 are MNHEY and SVGAGI. Trimming cost V 0 bases and J 1 base, with 10 bases left between them. The CDR3 has 15 residues. The CDR3 coding sequence is TGTGCCAGCAGTTACTCGAGTGGGGGGTCCTACGAGCAGTACTTC. Residues: CASSYSSGGSYEQYF.

The CDR3 loop reads CASSLEGRTSTDTQYF. CDR3 nucleotides: TGCGCCAGCAGCTTGGAAGGGCGCACTAGCACAGATACGCAGTATTTT. The chain combines TRBV5-1 with TRBJ2-3, with D uncertain. V lost 0 bases and J 0 bases, leaving 11 bases between the germline ends. This CDR3 has 16 amino acids. The germline CDR1 and CDR2 sequences are SGHRS and YFSETQ.

The J gene is TRBJ1-5, the V gene TRBV19; D perhaps matches TRBD1 (6 bases). The CDR3 contains 14 residues. CDR1 and CDR2 (germline): LNHDA, SQIVND (reference sequence). The ends were cut back, 4 bases at V and 2 bases at J, with 9 bases in the middle. CDR3: CASSTGQRNQPQHF. For the CDR3, the DNA is TGTGCCAGTAGTACAGGACAGCGCAATCAGCCCCAGCATTTT.

In regard to this clonotype: This sequence may be a read error, since a much larger clone differs from it by one base. The gene calls are TRBV28 and TRBJ1-4; no clear D. This CDR3 is built from 14 residues. The V and J ends lost 2 bases and 7 bases respectively, with 11 bases between them. CDR1 is MDHEN and CDR2 is SYDVKM in the germline V gene. In nucleotides, the CDR3 is TGTGCCAGCAGTTTACGGGCCGGCGTTGAAAAACTGTTTTTT. It yields the protein CASSLRAGVEKLFF. Based on the CDR3 plus reference TRBV28 and TRBJ1-4, the full variable domain is DVKVTQSSRYLVKRTGEKVFLECVQDMDHENMFWYRQDPGLGLRLIYFSYDVKMKEKGDIPEGYSVSREKKERFSLILESASTNQTSMYLCASSLRAGVEKLFFGSGTQLSVL.

V is TRBV3-1 and J is TRBJ1-2; D gene unclear. V was clipped by 6 bases and J by 5 bases, with 10 bases between them. Germline CDR1 and CDR2: LGHDT and YNNKEL (reference sequence). The CDR3 has 12 amino acids. The CDR3 spells CASRKDTYGYTF. In DNA, the CDR3 is TGTGCCAGCAGAAAAGACACTTATGGCTACACCTTC. Drawing the rest from reference TRBV3-1 and TRBJ1-2, the complete variable domain is DTAVSQTPKYLVTQMGNDKSIKCEQNLGHDTMYWYKQDSKKFLKIMFSYNNKELIINETVPNRFSPKSPDKAHLNLHINSLELGDSAVYFCASRKDTYGYTFGSGTRLTVV.

This clonotype was picked up many times. The rearrangement links TRBV6-2 or TRBV6-3 to TRBJ2-1; 9 bases fit TRBD2. The CDR3 length is 15 residues. Germline loops: CDR1 MNHEY, CDR2 SVGEGT. V lost 4 bases to trimming and J lost 5 bases; unmatched junction nucleotides: 6. CDR3 nucleotide sequence: TGTGCCAGCAGTTCGCGGGGGGGCCTCCACAATGAGCAGTTCTTC. Protein: CASSSRGGLHNEQFF.

The table lists this clonotype with many counts. Here the CDR3 reads CSARAGVGQYF. For the CDR3, the DNA is TGCAGTGCTAGAGCGGGGGTTGGGCAGTACTTC. The chain is built from TRBV20-1 and TRBJ2-7; D possibly corresponds to TRBD2 (6 bases). The CDR3 totals 11 residues. V was cut by 1 base and J by 9 bases, with 10 bases left in between. Germline V gives CDR1 DFQATT, CDR2 SNEGSKA (reference sequence).

The sample holds a few counts of this clonotype. The rearrangement links TRBV28 to TRBJ2-5, with D possibly matching TRBD2 (7 bases). CDR1 and CDR2 (germline): MDHEN, SYDVKM. The CDR3 runs to 17 residues. Trimming pared 6 bases from V and 2 bases from J, leaving 22 bases between. CDR3 bases: TGTGCCAGCAGGAATAATCAGGGGCGGGGGACTCAAGAGACCCAGTACTTC. Translated, it gives CASRNNQGRGTQETQYF. Drawing the rest from reference TRBV28 and TRBJ2-5, the complete variable domain is DVKVTQSSRYLVKRTGEKVFLECVQDMDHENMFWYRQDPGLGLRLIYFSYDVKMKEKGDIPEGYSVSREKKERFSLILESASTNQTSMYLCASRNNQGRGTQETQYFGPGTRLLVL.

The rearrangement joins TRBV6-1 to TRBJ1-1; possible D gene TRBD1, 5 bases. This CDR3 has 13 amino acids. Germline CDR1 reads MNHNS; CDR2 reads SASEGT. V was cut by 6 bases and J by 3 bases, with 11 bases left in between. The CDR3 reads CASRMGGDTEAFF. The CDR3 DNA follows: TGTGCCAGCAGGATGGGGGGGGACACTGAAGCTTTCTTT.

Details on this clonotype: At one end the junction does not follow the germline gene, possibly because of a read error. This chain links TRBV6-2 or TRBV6-3 with TRBJ2-7; tentatively, D is TRBD2 (5 bases). The germline V gene encodes CDR1 MNHEY and CDR2 SVGEGT. The CDR3 sequence is 14 residues long. For the CDR3, the DNA is TGTGCCAGCAGGCACCCGGGAAGCTCCGACGAGCAGTACTTC. It codes for CASRHPGSSDEQYF.

This clonotype has at least ten counts. J is TRBJ2-3 and V is TRBV20-1; TRBD2 aligns across 10 bases. J was trimmed by 2 bases and V by 1 base; bases with no gene match: 6. This CDR3 has 16 amino acids. Germline V CDR1 and CDR2: DFQATT, SNEGSKA (reference sequence). CDR3 DNA: TGCAGTGCTAGAGGTCCCCTAGCGGGGGTCACAGATACGCAGTATTTT. Translation gives CSARGPLAGVTDTQYF.

The chain's CDR3 is CASLTGTDWGTIYF. DNA for the CDR3: TGTGCCAGCCTGACCGGGACGGACTGGGGCACCATATATTTT. This chain links TRBV19 with TRBJ1-3; weak D call: TRBD1 (5 bases). Trimming pared 9 bases from V and 9 bases from J, leaving 21 bases between. The germline gives CDR1 LNHDA, CDR2 SQIVND (reference sequence). The CDR3 spans 14 residues. Based on the CDR3 plus reference TRBV19 and TRBJ1-3, the full variable domain is DGGITQSPKYLFRKEGQNVTLSCEQNLNHDAMYWYRQDPGQGLRLIYYSQIVNDFQKGDIAEGYSVSREKKESFPLTVTSAQKNPTAFYLCASLTGTDWGTIYFGEGSWLTVV.

The V and J genes are TRBV5-1 and TRBJ2-1; D possibly corresponds to TRBD2 (7 bases). The CDR3 is made up of 16 amino acids. Germline V gene lookup returns CDR1 SGHRS and CDR2 YFSETQ. The V end lost 0 bases, the J end lost 8 bases, and 18 bases lay between the germline ends. Written as DNA, the CDR3 is TGCGCCAGCAGCTTGGTCTGGGGGGGCTCCGAACATGAGCAGTTCTTC. This sequence encodes CASSLVWGGSEHEQFF.

The chain employs TRBV3-1 and TRBJ1-3; a weak D match, TRBD1 (5 bases). Germline assignment: CDR1 LGHDT and CDR2 YNNKEL (reference sequence). Trimming stripped 8 bases from V and 0 bases from J, with 11 bases between. This CDR3 region has 14 residues. This CDR3 is CASETGTSGNTIYF. CDR3 nucleotides: TGTGCCAGCGAAACGGGGACCTCTGGAAACACCATATATTTT.